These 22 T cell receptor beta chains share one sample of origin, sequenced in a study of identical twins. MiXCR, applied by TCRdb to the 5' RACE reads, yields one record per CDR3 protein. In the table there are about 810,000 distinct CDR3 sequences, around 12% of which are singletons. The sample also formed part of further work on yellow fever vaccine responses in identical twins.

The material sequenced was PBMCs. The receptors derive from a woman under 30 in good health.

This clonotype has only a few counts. The CDR3 nucleotides are TGCAGTGCTAGACAGGGAACCTACGAGCAGTACGTC. Translating gives CSARQGTYEQYV. The chain is built from TRBV20-1 and TRBJ2-7; TRBD1 might be the D (5 bases). The V and J ends lost 2 bases and 2 bases respectively, with 7 bases between them. Germline V CDR1 and CDR2: DFQATT, SNEGSKA (reference sequence). The CDR3 sequence is 12 residues long.

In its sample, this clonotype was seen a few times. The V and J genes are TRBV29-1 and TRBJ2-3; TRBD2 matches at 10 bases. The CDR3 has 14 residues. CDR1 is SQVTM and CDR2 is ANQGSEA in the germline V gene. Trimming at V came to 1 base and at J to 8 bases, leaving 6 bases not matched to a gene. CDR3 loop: CSVEGLAGVGTQYF. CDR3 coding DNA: TGCAGCGTTGAAGGCCTAGCGGGAGTGGGTACGCAGTATTTT.

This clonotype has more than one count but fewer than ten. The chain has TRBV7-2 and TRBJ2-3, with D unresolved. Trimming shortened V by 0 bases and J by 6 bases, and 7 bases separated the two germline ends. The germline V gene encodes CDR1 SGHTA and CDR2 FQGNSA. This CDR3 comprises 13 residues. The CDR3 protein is CASSLAGIDTQYF. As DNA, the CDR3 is TGTGCCAGCAGCTTAGCGGGCATTGATACGCAGTATTTT.

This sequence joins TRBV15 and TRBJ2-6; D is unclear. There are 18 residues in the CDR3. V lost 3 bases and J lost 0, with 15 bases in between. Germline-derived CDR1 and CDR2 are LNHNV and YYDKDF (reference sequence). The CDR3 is CATSRAAPSPSGANVLTF. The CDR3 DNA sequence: TGTGCCACCAGCAGGGCAGCCCCTTCCCCCTCTGGGGCCAACGTCCTGACTTTC.

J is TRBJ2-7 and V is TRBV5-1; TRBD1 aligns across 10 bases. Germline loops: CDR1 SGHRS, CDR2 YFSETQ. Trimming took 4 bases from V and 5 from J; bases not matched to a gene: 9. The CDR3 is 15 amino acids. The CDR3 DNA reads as TGCGCCAGCAGCCCAAGTCGACAGGGGGCCCACGAGCAGTACTTC. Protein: CASSPSRQGAHEQYF.

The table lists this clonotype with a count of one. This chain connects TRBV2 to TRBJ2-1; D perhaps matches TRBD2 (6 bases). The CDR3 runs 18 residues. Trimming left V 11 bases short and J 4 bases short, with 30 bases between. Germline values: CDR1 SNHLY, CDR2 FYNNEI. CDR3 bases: TGTGCCCGCCTAAAGGTGGGACTTTCCCAGACTCCTTACAATGAGCAGTTCTTC. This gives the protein CARLKVGLSQTPYNEQFF.

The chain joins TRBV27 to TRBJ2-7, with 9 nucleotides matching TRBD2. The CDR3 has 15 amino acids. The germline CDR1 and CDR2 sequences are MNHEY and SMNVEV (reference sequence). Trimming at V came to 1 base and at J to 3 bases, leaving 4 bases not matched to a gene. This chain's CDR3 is CASSLYRGGDYEQYF. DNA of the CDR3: TGTGCCAGCAGTTTATATCGCGGGGGGGACTACGAGCAGTACTTC.

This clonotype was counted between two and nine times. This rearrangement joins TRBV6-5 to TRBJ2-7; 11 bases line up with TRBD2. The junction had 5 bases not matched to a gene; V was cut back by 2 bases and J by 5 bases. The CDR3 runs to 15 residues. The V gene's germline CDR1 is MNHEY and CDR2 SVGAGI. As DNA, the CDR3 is TGTGCCAGCAGTTACGCTCCACTAGCGGGAGACGAGCAGTACTTC. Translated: CASSYAPLAGDEQYF.

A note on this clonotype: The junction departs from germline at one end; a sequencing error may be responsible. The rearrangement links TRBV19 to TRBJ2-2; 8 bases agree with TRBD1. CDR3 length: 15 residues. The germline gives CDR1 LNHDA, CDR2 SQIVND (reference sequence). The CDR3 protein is CASSIGTGFTEELFF. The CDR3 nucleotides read TGTGCCAGTAGTATAGGGACAGGGTTCACCGAGGAGCTGTTTTTT.

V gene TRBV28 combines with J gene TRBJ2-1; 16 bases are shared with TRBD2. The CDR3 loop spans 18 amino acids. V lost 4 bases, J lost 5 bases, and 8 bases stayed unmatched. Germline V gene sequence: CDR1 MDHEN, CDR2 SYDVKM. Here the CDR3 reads CASSSGLAGGPGDNEQFF. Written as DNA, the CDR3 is TGTGCCAGCAGTTCGGGACTAGCGGGAGGGCCGGGCGACAATGAGCAGTTCTTC. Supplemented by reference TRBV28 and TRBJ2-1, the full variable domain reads DVKVTQSSRYLVKRTGEKVFLECVQDMDHENMFWYRQDPGLGLRLIYFSYDVKMKEKGDIPEGYSVSREKKERFSLILESASTNQTSMYLCASSSGLAGGPGDNEQFFGPGTRLTVL.

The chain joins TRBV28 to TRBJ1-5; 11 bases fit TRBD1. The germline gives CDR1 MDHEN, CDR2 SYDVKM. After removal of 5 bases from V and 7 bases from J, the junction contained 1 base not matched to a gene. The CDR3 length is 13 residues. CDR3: CASSRTGGQPQHF. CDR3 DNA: TGTGCCAGCAGTCGGACAGGGGGCCAGCCCCAGCATTTT.

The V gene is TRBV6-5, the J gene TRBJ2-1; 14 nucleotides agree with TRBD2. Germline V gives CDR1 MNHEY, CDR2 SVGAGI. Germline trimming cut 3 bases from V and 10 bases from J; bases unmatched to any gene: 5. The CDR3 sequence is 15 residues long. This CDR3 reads CASSYSGTSGGEQFF. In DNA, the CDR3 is TGTGCCAGCAGTTATTCCGGGACTAGCGGGGGAGAGCAGTTCTTC.

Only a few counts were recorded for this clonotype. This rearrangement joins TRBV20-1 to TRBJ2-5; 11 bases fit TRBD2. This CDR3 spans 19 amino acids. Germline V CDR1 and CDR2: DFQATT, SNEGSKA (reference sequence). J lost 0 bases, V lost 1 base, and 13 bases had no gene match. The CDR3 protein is CSARGTGTSGGGYQETQYF. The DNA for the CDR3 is TGCAGTGCTAGAGGCACCGGGACTAGCGGAGGGGGGTACCAAGAGACCCAGTACTTC.

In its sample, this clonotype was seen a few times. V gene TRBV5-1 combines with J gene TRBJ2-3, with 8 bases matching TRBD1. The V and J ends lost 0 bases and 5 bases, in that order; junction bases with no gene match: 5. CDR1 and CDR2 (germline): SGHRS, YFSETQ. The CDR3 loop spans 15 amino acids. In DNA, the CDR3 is TGCGCCAGCAGCTTGGAGACAGGGGAACTAGATACGCAGTATTTT. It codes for CASSLETGELDTQYF.

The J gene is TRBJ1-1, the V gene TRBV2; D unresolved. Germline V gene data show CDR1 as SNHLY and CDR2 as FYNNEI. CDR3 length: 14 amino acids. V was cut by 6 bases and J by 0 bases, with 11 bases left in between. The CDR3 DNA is TGTGCCAGCAGGCAGAGAGACATGAACACTGAAGCTTTCTTT. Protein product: CASRQRDMNTEAFF.

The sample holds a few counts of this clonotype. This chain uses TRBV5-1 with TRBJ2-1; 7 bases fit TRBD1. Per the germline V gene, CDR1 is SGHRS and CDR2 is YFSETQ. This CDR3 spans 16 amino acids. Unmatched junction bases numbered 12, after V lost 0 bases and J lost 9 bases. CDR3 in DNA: TGCGCCAGCAGCTTGGATCCGACAGGGTCGTTTGGTGAGCAGTTCTTC. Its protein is CASSLDPTGSFGEQFF.

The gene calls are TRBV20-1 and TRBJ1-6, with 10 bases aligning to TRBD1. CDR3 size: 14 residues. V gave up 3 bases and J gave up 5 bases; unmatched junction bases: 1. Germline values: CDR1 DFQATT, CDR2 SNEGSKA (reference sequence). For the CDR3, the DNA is TGCAGTGCTAGGGGGACAGGGGATAATTCACCCCTCCACTTT. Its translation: CSARGTGDNSPLHF.

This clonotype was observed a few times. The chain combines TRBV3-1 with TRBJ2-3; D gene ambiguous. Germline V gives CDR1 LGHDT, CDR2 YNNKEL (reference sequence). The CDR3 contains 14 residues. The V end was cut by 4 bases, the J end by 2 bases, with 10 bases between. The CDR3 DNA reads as TGTGCCAGCAGCCCGCAGGTACCCACAGATACGCAGTATTTT. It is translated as CASSPQVPTDTQYF.

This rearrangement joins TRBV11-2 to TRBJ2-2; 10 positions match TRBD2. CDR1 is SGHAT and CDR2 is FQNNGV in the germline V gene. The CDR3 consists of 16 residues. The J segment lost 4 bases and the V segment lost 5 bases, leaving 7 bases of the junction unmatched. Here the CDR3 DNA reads TGTGCCAGCAGCCAGCTAGCGGGGGTCGCCACCGGGGAGCTGTTTTTT. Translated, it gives CASSQLAGVATGELFF.

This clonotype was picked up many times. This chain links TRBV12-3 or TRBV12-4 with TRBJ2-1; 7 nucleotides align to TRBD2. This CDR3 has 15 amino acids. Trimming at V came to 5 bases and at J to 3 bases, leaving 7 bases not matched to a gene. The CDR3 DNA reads TGTGCCAGCAGTCCTCTTGGGGGGGTCTACAATGAGCAGTTCTTC. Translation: CASSPLGGVYNEQFF.

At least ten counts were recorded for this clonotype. The CDR3 sequence: CASRPGPVQETQYF. The CDR3 DNA is TGTGCCAGCAGACCGGGCCCCGTCCAAGAGACCCAGTACTTC. The rearrangement links TRBV27 to TRBJ2-5; D ambiguous. This CDR3 contains 14 residues. The germline V gene has CDR1 MNHEY and CDR2 SMNVEV (reference sequence). V was clipped by 6 bases and J by 1 base, with 12 bases between them.

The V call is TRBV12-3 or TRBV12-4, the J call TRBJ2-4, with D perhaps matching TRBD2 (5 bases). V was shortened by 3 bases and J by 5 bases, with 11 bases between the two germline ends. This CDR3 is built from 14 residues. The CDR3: CASSFGVGENIQYF. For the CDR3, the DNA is TGTGCCAGCAGTTTCGGGGTCGGGGAAAACATTCAGTACTTC.